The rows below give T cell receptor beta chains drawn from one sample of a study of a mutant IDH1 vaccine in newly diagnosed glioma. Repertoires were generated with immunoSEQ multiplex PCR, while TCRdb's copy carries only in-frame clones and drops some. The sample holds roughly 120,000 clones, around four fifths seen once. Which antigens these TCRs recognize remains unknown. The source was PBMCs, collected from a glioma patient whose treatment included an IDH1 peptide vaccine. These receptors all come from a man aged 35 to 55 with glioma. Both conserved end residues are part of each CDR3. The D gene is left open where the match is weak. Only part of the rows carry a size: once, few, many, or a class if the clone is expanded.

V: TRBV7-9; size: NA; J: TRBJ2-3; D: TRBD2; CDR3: CASSRLGGTSTDTQYF; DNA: TGTGCCAGCAGCCGTCTCGGGGGGACTAGCACAGATACGCAGTATTTT
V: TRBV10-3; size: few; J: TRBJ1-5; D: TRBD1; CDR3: CAISEAGGAQPQHF; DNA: TGTGCCATCAGTGAAGCAGGGGGGGCTCAGCCCCAGCATTTT
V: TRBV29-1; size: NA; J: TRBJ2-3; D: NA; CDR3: CSVEGPDTQYF; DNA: TGCAGCGTTGAAGGTCCAGATACGCAGTATTTT
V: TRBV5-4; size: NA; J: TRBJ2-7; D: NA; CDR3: CASSLGSPYEQYF; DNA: TGTGCCAGCAGCTTGGGCAGCCCCTACGAGCAGTACTTC
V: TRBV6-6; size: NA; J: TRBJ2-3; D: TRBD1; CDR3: CASRDRGRTDTQYF; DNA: TGTGCCAGCAGAGACAGGGGGCGCACAGATACGCAGTATTTT
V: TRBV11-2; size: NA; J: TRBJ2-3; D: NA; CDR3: CASNSEGAQYF; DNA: TGTGCAAGCAACTCGGAGGGTGCGCAGTATTTT
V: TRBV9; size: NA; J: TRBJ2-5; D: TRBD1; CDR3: CASSGPGGTAGETQYF; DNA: TGTGCCAGCAGCGGCCCAGGGGGTACGGCTGGGGAGACCCAGTACTTC
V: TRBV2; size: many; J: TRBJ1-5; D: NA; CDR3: CASTGDIGNQPQHF; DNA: TGTGCCAGCACGGGGGACATAGGGAATCAGCCCCAGCATTTT
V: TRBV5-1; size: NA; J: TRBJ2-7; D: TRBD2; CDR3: CASTPYQGLAGYEQYF; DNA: TGCGCCAGCACCCCCTACCAGGGACTAGCGGGCTACGAGCAGTACTTC
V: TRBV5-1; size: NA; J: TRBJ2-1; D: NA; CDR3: CASSLATGANEQFF; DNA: TGCGCCAGCAGCTTGGCCACGGGGGCTAATGAGCAGTTCTTC
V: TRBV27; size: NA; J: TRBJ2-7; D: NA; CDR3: CASRTGYSYEQYF; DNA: TGTGCCAGCAGAACAGGTTACTCCTACGAGCAGTACTTC
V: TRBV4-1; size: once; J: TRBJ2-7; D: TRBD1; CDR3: CASSPRSGGSYEQYF; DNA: TGCGCCAGCAGCCCCCGCTCAGGGGGCTCCTACGAGCAGTACTTC
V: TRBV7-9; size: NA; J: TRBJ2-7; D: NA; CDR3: CASSPTGTASSYEQYF; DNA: TGTGCCAGCAGCCCGACCGGGACGGCGAGCTCCTACGAGCAGTACTTC
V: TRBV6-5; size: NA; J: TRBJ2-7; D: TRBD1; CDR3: CASSRDRVNYEQYF; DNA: TGTGCCAGCAGCCGGGACAGGGTAAACTACGAGCAGTACTTC
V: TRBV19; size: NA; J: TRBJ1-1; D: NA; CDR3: CASSLGAGNTEAFF; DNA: TGTGCCAGTAGCCTCGGGGCTGGGAACACTGAAGCTTTCTTT
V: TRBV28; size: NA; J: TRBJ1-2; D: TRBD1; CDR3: CASSSDRGHYYGYTF; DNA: TGTGCCAGCAGTTCGGACAGGGGGCACTACTATGGCTACACCTTC
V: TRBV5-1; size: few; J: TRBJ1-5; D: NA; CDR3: CASSLLGGTNQPQHF; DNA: TGCGCCAGCAGCTTGTTGGGGGGTACGAATCAGCCCCAGCATTTT
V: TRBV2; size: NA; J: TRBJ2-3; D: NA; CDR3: CASGGAATSTDTQYF; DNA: TGTGCCAGCGGAGGGGCGGCGACTAGCACAGATACGCAGTATTTT
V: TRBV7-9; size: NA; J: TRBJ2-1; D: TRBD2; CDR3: CASSPPGLAGRDEQFF; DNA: TGTGCCAGCAGCCCGCCTGGACTAGCGGGGAGAGATGAGCAGTTCTTC
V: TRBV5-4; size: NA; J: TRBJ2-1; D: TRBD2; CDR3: CASSYPTSGSSYNEQFF; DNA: TGTGCCAGCAGCTACCCGACTAGCGGGAGCTCCTACAATGAGCAGTTCTTC
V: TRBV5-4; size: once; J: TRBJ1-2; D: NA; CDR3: CASSYSMDLVYGYTF; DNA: TGTGCCAGCAGCTACTCCATGGATCTGGTCTATGGCTACACCTTC
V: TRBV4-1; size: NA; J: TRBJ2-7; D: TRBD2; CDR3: CASSQPSSGRPFYEQYF; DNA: TGCGCCAGCAGCCAACCCTCTAGCGGGAGGCCGTTTTACGAGCAGTACTTC
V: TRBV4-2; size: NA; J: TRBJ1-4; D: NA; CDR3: CASSQDFGLQDEKLFF; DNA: TGTGCCAGCAGCCAAGATTTCGGTTTACAAGATGAAAAACTGTTTTTT
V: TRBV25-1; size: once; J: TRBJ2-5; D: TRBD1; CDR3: CASGRQGGETQYF; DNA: TGTGCCAGCGGAAGACAGGGCGGAGAGACCCAGTACTTC
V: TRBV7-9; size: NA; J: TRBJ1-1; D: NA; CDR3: CASSIEPRGAREAFF; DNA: TGTGCCAGCAGCATCGAACCGCGGGGGGCTCGGGAAGCTTTCTTT
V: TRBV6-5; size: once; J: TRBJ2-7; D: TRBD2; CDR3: CASSPGTSGSYEQYF; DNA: TGTGCCAGCAGTCCGGGGACTAGCGGATCCTACGAGCAGTACTTC
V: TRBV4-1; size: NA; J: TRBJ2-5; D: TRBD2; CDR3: CASSYSGGGETQYF; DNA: TGCGCCAGCAGCTATAGCGGGGGGGGAGAGACCCAGTACTTC
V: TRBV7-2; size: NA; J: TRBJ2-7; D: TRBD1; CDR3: CASSSGQPNYEQYF; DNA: TGTGCCAGCAGCTCGGGACAGCCGAACTACGAGCAGTACTTC
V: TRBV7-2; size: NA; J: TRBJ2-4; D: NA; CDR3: CASSLVSGNIQYF; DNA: TGTGCCAGCAGCTTAGTTAGTGGAAACATTCAGTACTTC
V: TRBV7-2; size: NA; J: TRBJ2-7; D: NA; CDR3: CASSPRSYEQYF; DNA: TGTGCCAGCAGCCCCAGGTCCTACGAGCAGTACTTC
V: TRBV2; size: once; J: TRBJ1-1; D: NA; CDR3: CASTEVNTEAFF; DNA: TGTGCCAGCACCGAAGTGAACACTGAAGCTTTCTTT
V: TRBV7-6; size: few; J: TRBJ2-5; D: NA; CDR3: CASSLNLGQETQYF; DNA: TGTGCCAGCAGCTTAAACTTGGGCCAAGAGACCCAGTACTTC
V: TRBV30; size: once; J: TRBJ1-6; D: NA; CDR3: CAWSVLKGRNSPLHF; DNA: TGTGCCTGGAGTGTACTCAAGGGCCGTAATTCACCCCTCCACTTT
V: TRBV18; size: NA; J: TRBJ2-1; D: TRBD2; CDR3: CASSTGTSVDEQFF; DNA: TGTGCCAGCTCAACCGGGACTAGCGTCGATGAGCAGTTCTTC
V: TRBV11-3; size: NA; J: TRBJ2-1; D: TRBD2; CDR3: CASSDSGGSYNEQFF; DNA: TGTGCCAGCAGCGATAGCGGGGGGAGCTACAATGAGCAGTTCTTC
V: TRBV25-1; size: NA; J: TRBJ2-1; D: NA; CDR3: CASSDGTPYNEQFF; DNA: TGTGCCAGCAGTGACGGGACACCTTACAATGAGCAGTTCTTC
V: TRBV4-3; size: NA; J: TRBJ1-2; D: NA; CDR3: CASSQDIGGSGYTF; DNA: TGCGCCAGCAGCCAAGATATTGGGGGGTCTGGCTACACCTTC
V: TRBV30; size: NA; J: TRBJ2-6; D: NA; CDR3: CAWGFEGTLRANVLTF; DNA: TGTGCCTGGGGGTTTGAAGGGACCCTCAGGGCCAACGTCCTGACTTTC
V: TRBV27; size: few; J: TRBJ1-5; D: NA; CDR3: CASSLGQGRRPQHF; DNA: TGTGCCAGCAGTTTAGGGCAGGGGCGAAGGCCCCAGCATTTT
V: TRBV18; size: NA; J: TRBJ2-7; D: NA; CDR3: CASSYDMGGYEQYF; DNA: TGTGCCAGCTCATACGACATGGGGGGTTACGAGCAGTACTTC
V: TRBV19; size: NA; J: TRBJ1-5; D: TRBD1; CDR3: CASSITGTGGFSQPQHF; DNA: TGTGCCAGTAGTATCACCGGGACAGGGGGGTTTAGTCAGCCCCAGCATTTT
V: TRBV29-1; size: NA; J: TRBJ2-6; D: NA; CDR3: CSVATGSGANVLTF; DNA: TGCAGCGTCGCCACAGGGTCTGGGGCCAACGTCCTGACTTTC
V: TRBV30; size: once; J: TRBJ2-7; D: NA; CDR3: CAWGFTLYEQYF; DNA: TGTGCCTGGGGTTTTACCCTCTACGAGCAGTACTTC
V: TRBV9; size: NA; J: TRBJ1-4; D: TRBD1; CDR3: CASSVDRGLNEKLFF; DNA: TGTGCCAGCAGCGTAGACAGGGGACTTAATGAAAAACTGTTTTTT
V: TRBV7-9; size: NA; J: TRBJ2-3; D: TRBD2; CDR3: CASSLGGGSDTQYF; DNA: TGTGCCAGCAGCCTGGGGGGAGGGTCAGATACGCAGTATTTT
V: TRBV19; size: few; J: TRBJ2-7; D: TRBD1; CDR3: CASSIQGQGYYEQYF; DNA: TGTGCCAGTAGTATCCAGGGACAGGGCTACTACGAGCAGTACTTC
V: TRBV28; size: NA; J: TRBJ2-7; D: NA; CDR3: CASSLRGATYEQYF; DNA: TGTGCCAGCAGTTTAAGGGGGGCCACCTACGAGCAGTACTTC
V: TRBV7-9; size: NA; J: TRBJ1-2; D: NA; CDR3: CASIPLGTGYTF; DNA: TGTGCCAGCATACCCTTGGGCACTGGCTACACCTTC
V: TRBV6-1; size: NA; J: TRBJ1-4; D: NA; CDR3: CASSERSVLANEKLFF; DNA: TGTGCCAGCAGTGAACGTTCGGTGTTGGCTAATGAAAAACTGTTTTTT
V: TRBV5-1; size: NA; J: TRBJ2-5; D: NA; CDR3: CASSLLDPPKETQYF; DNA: TGCGCCAGCAGCTTGTTGGATCCCCCAAAAGAGACCCAGTACTTC
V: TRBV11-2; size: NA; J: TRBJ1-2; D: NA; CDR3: CASSSVQGFYGYTF; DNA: TGTGCCAGCAGCTCCGTACAGGGCTTCTATGGCTACACCTTC
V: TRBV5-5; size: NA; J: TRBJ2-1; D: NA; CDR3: CASNLIRVREQFF; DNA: TGTGCCAGCAACCTAATAAGGGTGCGGGAGCAGTTCTTC